This is a list of T cell receptor beta chains from one sample in a study of blood T cell repertoires in COVID-19. Only in-frame clones appear in the TCRdb table, and some are missing; sequencing was by immunoSEQ multiplex PCR. The sample shows 300,000 to 350,000 clones, roughly 87% of them seen only once. The specimen was peripheral blood. These receptors all come from a man between 18 and 29 years old with active or convalescent COVID-19. The CDR3 runs from the conserved cysteine through the conserved F or W.

v_call	j_call	cdr3_aa
TRBV7-2	TRBJ1-5	CASNKDRDSNQPQHF
TRBV6-5	TRBJ1-1	CASSPTGELNTEAFF
TRBV9	TRBJ1-1	CASSATAGTEAFF
TRBV5-1	TRBJ2-5	CASSLFSGGEETQYF
TRBV6-5	TRBJ1-1	CASREDRRNTEAFF
TRBV19	TRBJ2-7	CATSPGDSYEQYF
TRBV5-1	TRBJ2-1	CASSWGPRTGFNEQFF
TRBV27	TRBJ2-3	CASSTREWSDTQYF
TRBV19	TRBJ2-1	CASSISGGAYNEQFF
TRBV3-1/TRBV3-2	TRBJ2-7	CASSHPLSGRTYEQYF
TRBV6-1	TRBJ2-2	CASSGWTSGSVGGELFF
TRBV6-6	TRBJ1-2	CASSSSGMDNYGYTF
TRBV6-2/TRBV6-3	TRBJ2-1	CASNPVLEYGEQFF
TRBV28	TRBJ2-7	CASSSRDSNAYEQYF
TRBV28	TRBJ2-7	CASRLGLADNYEQYF
TRBV7-9	TRBJ1-4	CASSSGQGEDEKLFF
TRBV6-5	TRBJ1-2	CASSYGTPYGYTF